This T cell receptor beta chain came from a study of tumor and adjacent non-tumor tissue in lung cancer. Three rounds of nested PCR, following a modified ARM-PCR protocol, produced the TCRbeta library. Via MiXCR, TCRdb re-called the multiplex PCR reads, giving one row per CDR3 protein. There are approximately 100,000 distinct CDR3 sequences in the sample; 75% occur only once, and about 40% lies in the top ten. Germline loops: CDR1 ENHRY, CDR2 SYGVKD. Deletions cut 7 bases from V and 8 bases from J, with 14 bases between. The CDR3 runs 13 residues. The template was RNA from unsorted bulk tissue. This rearrangement joins TRBV10-3 to TRBJ1-4, with a tentative D call TRBD1 (6 bases). This TCR came from a woman aged 55-75 years with non-small cell lung cancer. The material sequenced was lung tumor tissue. CDR3 DNA sequence: TGTGCCATCAACAACCCAGGGGAGGAAAAACTGTTTTTT. Translation: CAINNPGEEKLFF.